This passage covers 21 T cell receptor beta chains from one sample sequenced in a study of cytotoxic CD8 clonotypes in ibrutinib-treated CLL. The data were produced by immunoSEQ multiplex PCR, yet TCRdb's version contains in-frame clones alone and is incomplete. This sample yields over 250,000 clones, of which 70% to 80% are seen a single time; 5.6% belongs to the top ten. This sample comprised PBMCs, obtained at disease progression, from a patient treated with ibrutinib. Receptor source: a human donor with chronic lymphocytic leukemia.

The V gene is TRBV6-6, the J gene TRBJ2-5; weak D call: TRBD2 (5 bases). Germline-derived CDR1 and CDR2 are MNHNY and SVGAGI (reference sequence). The CDR3 spans 15 residues. The ends were cut back, 2 bases at V and 3 bases at J, with 13 bases in the middle. The CDR3 DNA follows: TGTGCCAGCAGTTACAAGGGTTCGAGGGAAGAGACCCAGTACTTC. It encodes CASSYKGSREETQYF.

The chain joins TRBV19 to TRBJ2-1; D is uncertain. The CDR3 runs to 13 residues. Trimming removed 5 bases from V and 4 bases from J, with 9 bases in between. Germline assignment: CDR1 LNHDA and CDR2 SQIVND (reference sequence). CDR3 nucleotide sequence: TGTGCCAGTAGTGGGGATCTTTACAATGAGCAGTTCTTC. Translating gives CASSGDLYNEQFF.

The chain has TRBV5-4 and TRBJ2-7; no definite D call. The CDR3 is made up of 13 amino acids. Germline CDR1 SGHNT, CDR2 YYREEE (reference sequence). V gave up 7 bases and J gave up 9 bases, with 20 bases separating them. The CDR3 DNA follows: TGTGCCAGCTCAGCTTTCGGCACAGAAGGGCAGTACTTC. It yields the protein CASSAFGTEGQYF.

This clone has just one count. The gene calls are TRBV14 and TRBJ2-3; D remains ambiguous. V lost 3 bases, J lost 6 bases, and 7 bases lay in between. The CDR3 is 12 amino acids. Germline values: CDR1 SGHDN, CDR2 FVKESK. This CDR3 reads CASSHLTDTQYF. DNA of the CDR3: TGTGCCAGCAGCCATTTGACGGATACGCAGTATTTT. Looking up the rest from reference TRBV14 and TRBJ2-3 gives the full variable domain: EAGVTQFPSHSVIEKGQTVTLRCDPISGHDNLYWYRRVMGKEIKFLLHFVKESKQDESGMPNNRFLAERTGGTYSTLKVQPAELEDSGVYFCASSHLTDTQYFGPGTRLTVL.

This chain uses TRBV6-4 with TRBJ2-1; weak D call: TRBD2 (5 bases). Germline values: CDR1 MRHNA, CDR2 SNTAGT. CDR3 size: 16 residues. The ends were cut back, 3 bases at V and 0 bases at J, with 12 bases in the middle. CDR3 amino acids: CASSDGGGYSYNEQFF. CDR3 nucleotides: TGTGCCAGCAGTGATGGTGGCGGGTACTCCTACAATGAGCAGTTCTTC.

The chain couples TRBV5-1 to TRBJ2-7, with no clear D. The CDR3 length is 17 residues. Germline V gene lookup returns CDR1 SGHRS and CDR2 YFSETQ. Trimming took off 6 bases at V and 0 bases at J, with 22 bases between the two ends. CDR3 region: CASILGLFFFSSYEQYF. The CDR3, as DNA: TGCGCCAGCATCCTGGGCCTCTTCTTTTTCAGCTCCTACGAGCAGTACTTC.

The rearrangement uses TRBV12-5 and TRBJ2-2; TRBD2 matches 7 bases. V lost 0 bases to trimming and J lost 8 bases; unmatched junction nucleotides: 6. The CDR3 spans 15 residues. CDR1 and CDR2 from the germline V gene are LGHNT and FRNRAP. The CDR3 nucleotides are TGTGCTAGTGGTTTGGTAGGACTAGGAACGGGGGAGCTGTTTTTT. This sequence encodes CASGLVGLGTGELFF.

The chain carries TRBV6-6 and TRBJ2-7, with 7 bases identical to TRBD1. Trimming at V came to 8 bases and at J to 4 bases, leaving 2 bases not matched to a gene. The CDR3 sequence is 11 residues long. The V gene's germline CDR1 is MNHNY and CDR2 SVGAGI (reference sequence). CDR3 in amino acids: CASGTAYEQYF. CDR3 in DNA: TGTGCCAGCGGGACAGCTTACGAGCAGTACTTC.

V gene TRBV18 combines with J gene TRBJ2-5; D remains ambiguous. This CDR3 comprises 14 residues. Germline V gives CDR1 KGHSH, CDR2 LQKENI. Trimming removed 3 bases at V and 2 bases at J, with 10 bases between. The CDR3: CASSPRNIQETQYF. CDR3 nucleotide sequence: TGTGCCAGCTCACCTAGGAACATACAAGAGACCCAGTACTTC.

The V and J genes are TRBV19 and TRBJ2-1, with a weak D call TRBD1 (6 bases). V lost 3 bases and J 4 bases, leaving 10 bases between the germline ends. CDR1 LNHDA and CDR2 SQIVND come from the germline V gene (reference sequence). The CDR3 sequence is 14 residues long. The CDR3 protein is CASSMGTRYNEQFF. DNA for the CDR3: TGTGCCAGTAGTATGGGGACACGTTACAATGAGCAGTTCTTC.

The V gene is TRBV5-1, the J gene TRBJ1-3; weak D call: TRBD1 (5 bases). The germline gives CDR1 SGHRS, CDR2 YFSETQ. Trimming removed 1 base at V and 0 bases at J, with 8 bases between. CDR3 length: 15 residues. The DNA for the CDR3 is TGCGCCAGCAGCTTGTGGGGCCGCTCTGGAAACACCATATATTTT. This sequence encodes CASSLWGRSGNTIYF.

V and J are TRBV19 and TRBJ2-7, with TRBD1 matching 9 bases. With V trimmed by 5 bases and J by 5 bases, 10 bases remained unmatched. CDR1 is LNHDA and CDR2 is SQIVND in the germline V gene (reference sequence). CDR3 size: 15 residues. CDR3 sequence (DNA): TGTGCCAGTAGTGGACGGGACAGGGTAAATAACGAGCAGTACTTC. Protein: CASSGRDRVNNEQYF.

This chain links TRBV6-5 with TRBJ2-5, with TRBD1 identical over 11 bases. The germline CDR1 and CDR2 sequences are MNHEY and SVGAGI. The trim removed 6 bases at V and 5 bases at J, leaving 8 bases unmatched. The length of the CDR3 is 15 residues. The CDR3 DNA sequence: TGTGCCAGCAGCCGGACCGGGACAGGGGGTGAGACCCAGTACTTC. Its translation is CASSRTGTGGETQYF.

This clone was seen a handful of times. This chain uses TRBV6-5 with TRBJ1-2; D perhaps matches TRBD1 (5 bases). The V gene lost 5 bases and the J gene lost 4 bases, with 14 bases spanning the gap. This CDR3 comprises 14 residues. CDR1 and CDR2 (germline): MNHEY, SVGAGI. CDR3 residues: CASSDPARGYGYTF. The CDR3 nucleotides read TGTGCCAGCAGTGACCCAGCTAGGGGCTATGGCTACACCTTC.

The chain combines TRBV5-1 with TRBJ2-3; no definite D call. The V end lost 1 base, the J end lost 4 bases, and 7 bases lay between the germline ends. CDR3 length: 13 amino acids. The germline CDR1 and CDR2 sequences are SGHRS and YFSETQ. CDR3 in amino acids: CASSLLTADTQYF. In DNA form, the CDR3 reads TGCGCCAGCAGCTTGCTGACCGCAGATACGCAGTATTTT.

The CDR3 sequence is CASHRRLTGRNSPLHF. The DNA of the CDR3 is TGTGCCAGCCACCGACGCCTGACAGGACGAAATTCACCCCTCCACTTT. This chain uses TRBV5-4 with TRBJ1-6; perhaps TRBD1 as D (6 bases). This CDR3 is built from 16 residues. CDR1 SGHNT and CDR2 YYREEE come from the germline V gene (reference sequence). The V end was cut by 7 bases, the J end by 7 bases, with 21 bases between.

The V and J genes are TRBV7-3 and TRBJ2-3; maybe TRBD2 (5 bases). There are 16 residues in the CDR3. Trimming removed 5 bases from V and 4 bases from J, with 19 bases in between. In germline, CDR1 is SGHTA, CDR2 FQGTGA. CDR3 sequence: CASSPHAARRSDTQYF. DNA of the CDR3: TGTGCCAGCAGCCCTCACGCCGCAAGGAGGTCAGATACGCAGTATTTT.

This clone was counted once. The DNA of the CDR3 is TGCGCCAGCAGCAGGGACAGCGCCGCGAACACCGGGGAGCTGTTTTTT. As protein: CASSRDSAANTGELFF. V is TRBV5-1 and J is TRBJ2-2; 7 bases map to TRBD1. The germline CDR1 and CDR2 sequences are SGHRS and YFSETQ. CDR3 length equals 16 residues. J lost 0 bases, V lost 4 bases, and 6 bases had no gene match. The variable domain in full, with the rest retrieved from reference TRBV5-1 and TRBJ2-2, is KAGVTQTPRYLIKTRGQQVTLSCSPISGHRSVSWYQQTPGQGLQFLFEYFSETQRNKGNFPGRFSGRQFSNSRSEMNVSTLELGDSALYLCASSRDSAANTGELFFGEGSRLTVL.

The J gene is TRBJ2-7, the V gene TRBV7-8; D gene ambiguous. From germline, CDR1 is SGHVS and CDR2 FQNEAQ. V lost 7 bases to trimming and J lost 0 bases, with 10 bases between them. This CDR3 comprises 13 residues. CDR3 region: CASTPSASYEQYF. CDR3 nucleotide sequence: TGTGCCAGCACCCCTTCCGCCTCCTACGAGCAGTACTTC.

DNA of the CDR3: TGTGCCAGCAGTTCCCTGGGACAGACGGCAACTAATGAAAAACTGTTTTTT. It yields the protein CASSSLGQTATNEKLFF. The rearrangement uses TRBV28 and TRBJ1-4; 7 bases align to TRBD1. CDR3 length equals 17 residues. Germline values: CDR1 MDHEN, CDR2 SYDVKM. The V gene end was trimmed by 4 bases and the J gene end by 0 bases; junction bases not matched to a gene: 8. Supplemented by reference TRBV28 and TRBJ1-4, the full variable domain reads DVKVTQSSRYLVKRTGEKVFLECVQDMDHENMFWYRQDPGLGLRLIYFSYDVKMKEKGDIPEGYSVSREKKERFSLILESASTNQTSMYLCASSSLGQTATNEKLFFGSGTQLSVL.

In the case of this clone: In the same sample, other DNA sequences code for this CDR3. The V gene is TRBV27, the J gene TRBJ2-6, with D uncertain. CDR3 length equals 13 residues. Germline-derived CDR1 and CDR2 are MNHEY and SMNVEV (reference sequence). The V end lost 6 bases, the J end lost 0 bases, and 3 bases lay between the germline ends. For the CDR3, the DNA is TGTGCCAGCAGGACCTCTGGGGCCAACGTCCTGACTTTC. It codes for CASRTSGANVLTF.